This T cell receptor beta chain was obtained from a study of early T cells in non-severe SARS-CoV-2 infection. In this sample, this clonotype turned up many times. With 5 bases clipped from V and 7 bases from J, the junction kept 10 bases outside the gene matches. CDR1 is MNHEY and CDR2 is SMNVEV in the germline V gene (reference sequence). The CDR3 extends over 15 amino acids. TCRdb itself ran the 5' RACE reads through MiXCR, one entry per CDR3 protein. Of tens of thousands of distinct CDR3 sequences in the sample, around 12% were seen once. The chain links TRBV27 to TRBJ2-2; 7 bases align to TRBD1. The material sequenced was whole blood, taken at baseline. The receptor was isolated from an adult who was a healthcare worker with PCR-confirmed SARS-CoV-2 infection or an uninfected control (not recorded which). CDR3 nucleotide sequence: TGTGCCAGCAGTCCCTTACGACAGGGCGTCGGGGAGCTGTTTTTT. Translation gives CASSPLRQGVGELFF.